This T cell receptor (beta chain) was observed in a study of blood T cell repertoires in COVID-19. Study details: Researchers got acute and convalescent COVID-19 samples from the United States, Italy and Spain.

Ages ranged from about 18 to 89 years, with residence in 20 to 30 US areas. Membership in each cohort depended on participant-reported clinical history. Per the study methods: Estimates of nucleated cell counts were drawn from the amplification of reference gene primers. Libraries were prepared by immunoSEQ multiplex PCR; TCRdb keeps only in-frame clonotypes and omits some of them. The V and J calls and clone size come from that table; D and trimming were worked out from the DNA. Among some 310,000 clones, over 85% were seen once, and the ten largest hold roughly a tenth. The CDR3 spans 19 residues. The rearrangement uses TRBV21-1 and TRBJ1-3; TRBD1 is the table's D call, not checked against the DNA. TRBV21-1 is labeled a pseudogene. The sample comprised PBMCs or T cells enriched from blood (not recorded which). The sequence derives from a woman aged 25 to 45 who had recovered from COVID-19. The CDR3 coding sequence is TGTGCCAGCAGCTCCGAGGGGACAGGGGTTCGGGTCCCTGGAAACACCATATATTTT. It yields the protein CASSSEGTGVRVPGNTIYF.